The sequence of this T cell receptor (beta chain) was determined in a study of OX40 agonist ivuxolimab in advanced cancers. For the study in its entirety: The costimulatory receptor OX40 (CD134) was targeted by ivuxolimab, a fully human IgG2 agonistic monoclonal antibody. Intravenous ivuxolimab was administered to patients every 2 weeks at six dose levels: 0.01, 0.1, 0.3, 1.5, 3 and 10 mg/kg. Of the roughly 50 dose-escalation patients, hepatocellular carcinoma was present in roughly 19, melanoma in some 15, renal cell carcinoma in 9 and head and neck cancer in 9. In the dose-escalation cohort, 75% to 90% of patients were male, and the mean age was approximately 60 years with a range of about 23 to 79. Patients were allowed to have had prior anti-PD-1, anti-PD-L1 or anti-CTLA-4 therapy, and approximately 43% of the dose-escalation patients had previously received checkpoint inhibitors. Three dose-escalation patients achieved partial responses, one with hepatocellular carcinoma and two with cutaneous melanoma. The purpose of peripheral TCRbeta sequencing was to test whether ivuxolimab changed TCR sequence diversity and led to clonal T-cell expansion. The paper reports the monotherapy dose-escalation portion (N of about 47 patients) of the phase I ivuxolimab trial.

Genomic DNA was isolated from the sorted cells so that the TCRbeta CDR3 region could be sequenced. The immunoSEQ Assay was used for sequencing of TCRbeta CDR3 regions. The table was pulled from immuneACCESS by TCRdb, which kept in-frame rearrangements only. Such tables lose some clones; where checked, under half of the loss comes from unresolved V genes, and the rest has no known cause. Present in this sample are about 35,000 clones, 65% to 75% of which were seen just once. Of the sample, roughly 18% is held by the ten largest clones. Reading the germline V gene (reference sequence) gives CDR1 PRHDT and CDR2 FYEKMQ. The CDR3 runs 15 residues from the cysteine to the phenylalanine. Only the CDR3 region is kept as DNA, spanning 45 bases read in frame from base 1. V is clipped by 1 base and J by 0 bases, and the sequence between their germline boundaries is 9 bases long. Patients with autoimmune disease history or receiving systemic immunosuppression were excluded from the trial. Peripheral blood for TCR sequencing was collected from all dose cohorts at baseline, on cycle 4 day 1, and on cycle 7 day 1. Samples came from an open-label, multicenter, first-in-human phase I dose-escalation trial of ivuxolimab. Adults with locally advanced or metastatic head and neck squamous cell, hepatocellular, melanoma or renal cell carcinoma were enrolled in the trial. CD4+ and CD8+ T cells were sorted separately from peripheral blood before TCR sequencing.

This clone has at least ten counts. Its antigen target is currently unknown. Nothing much larger sits one base from this clone, and base qualities are not available. Beyond this particular receptor, the publication reports: After ivuxolimab, CD8+ T cells had more expanded clones than CD4+ T cells on average. Clonal expansion of both CD4+ and CD8+ blood T cells was observed from baseline to week 6 at doses 0.1 to 3.0 mg/kg. Low levels of normalized T-cell clonal expansion were also seen in some nonresponding patients. The antigen specificity of the clonally expanded peripheral T cells was not determined. In the 0.1-3.0 mg/kg groups, partial responders were among the patients with the lowest normalized peripheral clonal expansion, particularly in CD8+ T cells.

The sample was CD4+ or CD8+ T cells sorted from blood, taken in a trial of the OX40 agonist ivuxolimab. The chain was built from TRBV13 and TRBJ1-1; TRBD1 could be the D gene, as 6 bases match. This receptor was taken from an adult with an advanced solid tumor such as melanoma, head and neck, liver or kidney cancer. Here is the DNA: TGTGCCAGCAGCTTAGTGAGGGGGATGAACACTGAAGCTTTCTTT. Its product reads: CASSLVRGMNTEAFF.